A selection of T cell receptor beta chains follows, all from one sample in a study of blood T cell repertoires in COVID-19. Profiled with immunoSEQ multiplex PCR; TCRdb holds only in-frame clones, not every one. The sample consists of approximately 100,000 clones, 80% to 95% of them appearing once. The sequenced sample consisted of peripheral blood. Receptor source: a middle-aged man with active COVID-19. Each CDR3 is given with its conserved first and last residue. The D gene is left open where the match is weak. Rows may omit the clone size; those that give it use once, few, many or a size class.

D | J | size | V | CDR3 | DNA
. | TRBJ1-5 | . | TRBV11-2 | CASSLAQNQPQHF | TGTGCCAGCAGCTTAGCCCAAAATCAGCCCCAGCATTTT
TRBD1 | TRBJ1-2 | . | TRBV5-4 | CASSLAGQGYYGYTF | TGTGCCAGCAGCTTGGCGGGACAGGGGTACTATGGCTACACCTTC
. | TRBJ1-4 | once | TRBV2 | CASRAVLNEKLFF | TGTGCCAGCAGGGCCGTATTAAATGAAAAACTGTTTTTT
. | TRBJ1-1 | . | TRBV27 | CASRVGGTEAFF | TGTGCCAGCAGAGTCGGGGGCACTGAAGCTTTCTTT
TRBD2 | TRBJ2-1 | . | TRBV2 | CASSEGSGLAGRSKQFF | TGTGCCAGCAGTGAAGGATCTGGACTAGCGGGAAGGTCGAAGCAGTTCTTC
TRBD2 | TRBJ2-7 | . | TRBV5-1 | CASSFPSGSSGEQYF | TGCGCCAGCAGCTTCCCTAGCGGGAGCTCTGGGGAGCAGTACTTC
TRBD1 | TRBJ2-3 | . | TRBV11-3 | CASSSRDREDTQYF | TGTGCCAGCAGCTCCCGGGACAGGGAAGATACGCAGTATTTT
. | TRBJ2-1 | . | TRBV6-5 | CASSSLASSYNEQFF | TGTGCCAGCAGCTCCCTAGCGAGCTCCTACAATGAGCAGTTCTTC
TRBD1 | TRBJ1-5 | . | TRBV28 | CASITRDRGFRGNQPQHF | TGTGCCAGCATCACCCGGGACAGGGGTTTTCGAGGCAATCAGCCCCAGCATTTT
. | TRBJ1-3 | . | TRBV20-1 | CSAYSGNTIYF | TGCAGTGCTTACTCTGGAAACACCATATATTTT
. | TRBJ2-1 | . | TRBV9 | CASTLGSREAYNEQFF | TGTGCCAGCACCCTAGGTTCCAGGGAAGCCTACAATGAGCAGTTCTTC
. | TRBJ1-1 | . | TRBV2 | CASQIGPSTEAFF | TGTGCCAGCCAGATCGGTCCTAGCACTGAAGCTTTCTTT
. | TRBJ2-7 | few | TRBV3-1/TRBV3-2 | CASSPFSGPYEQYF | TGTGCCAGCAGCCCCTTCAGCGGGCCCTACGAGCAGTACTTC
TRBD1 | TRBJ1-5 | . | TRBV6-5 | CASIMGQGVPQPQHF | TGTGCCAGCATCATGGGACAGGGAGTCCCTCAGCCCCAGCATTTT
TRBD1 | TRBJ1-2 | . | TRBV28 | CASSLGTGGIDGYTF | TGTGCCAGCAGTTTAGGGACAGGGGGCATAGATGGCTACACCTTC
TRBD1 | TRBJ1-2 | once | TRBV24-1 | CATPEAGGYGYTF | TGTGCCACCCCTGAAGCAGGGGGCTACGGCTACACCTTC
. | TRBJ2-7 | . | TRBV28 | CASSYAGLGGEQYF | TGTGCCAGCAGTTACGCGGGACTTGGGGGCGAGCAGTACTTC
TRBD2 | TRBJ2-4 | . | TRBV7-8 | CASSQRTSREGNIQYF | TGTGCCAGCAGCCAACGGACTAGCCGGGAGGGGAACATTCAGTACTTC
TRBD1 | TRBJ2-1 | . | TRBV5-1 | CASSTTGAPGNEQFF | TGCGCCAGCAGCACTACAGGGGCCCCGGGCAATGAGCAGTTCTTC
. | TRBJ2-3 | . | TRBV4-1 | CASSLGRQDTQYF | TGCGCCAGCAGCCTGGGCCGGCAGGATACGCAGTATTTT
. | TRBJ1-1 | . | TRBV9 | CASSAQGPFGEAFF | TGTGCCAGCAGCGCCCAGGGGCCTTTTGGGGAAGCTTTCTTT
TRBD2 | TRBJ2-1 | once | TRBV19 | CASSGGRDPNEQFF | TGTGCCAGTTCGGGGGGACGGGACCCCAATGAGCAGTTCTTC
. | TRBJ1-6 | . | TRBV25-1 | CASAGAGWNSPLHF | TGTGCCAGCGCTGGGGCAGGGTGGAATTCACCCCTCCACTTT
TRBD1 | TRBJ1-6 | . | TRBV5-6 | CASRNRTGTLNSPLHF | TGTGCCAGCAGGAATCGGACAGGGACTTTGAATTCACCCCTCCACTTT
TRBD2 | TRBJ2-3 | . | TRBV28 | CASSSVGGRGTDTQYF | TGTGCCAGCAGTTCCGTCGGCGGGAGGGGCACAGATACGCAGTATTTT
TRBD1 | TRBJ1-2 | . | TRBV18 | CASSPISTGVNTF | TGTGCCAGCTCACCGATTTCGACAGGGGTTAACACCTTC
. | TRBJ2-7 | few | TRBV7-9 | CASSLGGARSYEQYF | TGTGCCAGCAGCTTAGGCGGGGCGCGCTCCTACGAGCAGTACTTC
TRBD1 | TRBJ1-4 | once | TRBV7-9 | CASSSGQANNEKLFF | TGTGCCAGCAGCTCCGGACAGGCGAATAATGAAAAACTGTTTTTT
. | TRBJ2-5 | . | TRBV11-3 | CASSGSLEETQYF | TGTGCCAGCAGCGGGAGTTTAGAAGAGACCCAGTACTTC
. | TRBJ2-7 | . | TRBV12-1 | CASSLPRDREADYAYEQYF | TGTGCCAGCAGCTTGCCCCGGGACAGGGAAGCCGATTATGCCTACGAGCAGTACTTC
TRBD2 | TRBJ2-1 | . | TRBV15 | CATSRDSGGYNEQFF | TGTGCCACCAGCAGAGATTCGGGGGGCTACAATGAGCAGTTCTTC
TRBD2 | TRBJ2-7 | few | TRBV18 | CASSPAATSGRASFEQYF | TGTGCCAGCTCACCGGCCGCCACTAGCGGGAGGGCTTCCTTCGAGCAGTACTTC
. | TRBJ1-5 | . | TRBV5-1 | CASSLLPGSNQPQHF | TGCGCCAGCAGCTTGTTGCCAGGTAGCAATCAGCCCCAGCATTTT
TRBD2 | TRBJ2-7 | . | TRBV3-1/TRBV3-2 | CASSRGGLAETYEQYF | TGTGCCAGCAGCCGAGGGGGACTAGCGGAAACCTACGAGCAGTACTTC
. | TRBJ2-7 | . | TRBV6-5 | CASSGSTSYEQYF | TGTGCCAGCAGCGGTAGTACCTCCTACGAGCAGTACTTC
. | TRBJ2-1 | . | TRBV28 | CASSLSAYEQFF | TGTGCCAGCAGTTTATCTGCGTATGAGCAGTTCTTC
. | TRBJ2-5 | . | TRBV18 | CASSPLALQETQYF | TGTGCCAGCTCACCACTTGCTCTACAAGAGACCCAGTACTTC
. | TRBJ1-3 | . | TRBV6-1 | CASSETTSSGNTIYF | TGTGCCAGCAGTGAAACTACGAGCTCTGGAAACACCATATATTTT
TRBD1 | TRBJ2-2 | . | TRBV6-5 | CASSWDRGLNTGELFF | TGTGCCAGCAGTTGGGACAGGGGGCTGAACACCGGGGAGCTGTTTTTT
. | TRBJ1-2 | . | TRBV5-1 | CASSVGGREDGYTF | TGCGCCAGCAGCGTAGGAGGGAGGGAAGATGGCTACACCTTC
TRBD2 | TRBJ2-7 | . | TRBV2 | CASKTSGNGEQYF | TGTGCCAGCAAGACTAGCGGGAATGGTGAGCAGTACTTC
. | TRBJ1-1 | . | TRBV2 | CASLTGMDTEAFF | TGTGCCAGCTTAACAGGGATGGACACTGAAGCTTTCTTT
TRBD1 | TRBJ1-1 | . | TRBV28 | CASRQQGAQTEAFF | TGTGCCAGCAGACAACAGGGGGCGCAAACTGAAGCTTTCTTT
. | TRBJ2-7 | . | TRBV7-8 | CASSPLGGPLYEQYF | TGTGCCAGCAGCCCCCTGGGTGGGCCACTCTACGAGCAGTACTTC
TRBD1 | TRBJ1-6 | . | TRBV28 | CASSTAGQGANSPLHF | TGTGCCAGCAGCACTGCCGGACAGGGCGCTAATTCACCCCTCCACTTT
. | TRBJ1-5 | . | TRBV19 | CARGQYNQPQHF | TGTGCCAGAGGACAATACAATCAGCCCCAGCATTTT
. | TRBJ1-5 | . | TRBV7-2 | CASSLVGQPQHF | TGTGCCAGCAGCTTAGTGGGCCAGCCCCAGCATTTT